The T cell receptor (beta chain) described here comes from a study of cytomegalovirus exposure and HLA in healthy donors. Primers included in the PCR were 60 Vbeta and 13 Jbeta primers. Some clones are missing from TCRdb's copy, which holds only in-frame ones; the method was immunoSEQ multiplex PCR. The sample consists of about 120,000 clones, 74% of them appearing once. Comment on this clone: The target antigen is unknown.

The V and J ends lost 11 bases and 2 bases respectively, with 18 bases between them. The CDR3 has 14 residues. Germline V lookup: CDR1 MNHNS, CDR2 SASEGT. Study-wide results and caveats: Analyzed later, association rates of TCRs varied across HLA loci, with DRB1 most and HLA-C fewest. Cytomegalovirus-associated status was assigned to roughly 160 TCR beta chains. Clonal expansion, a later analysis showed, was greater in HLA-associated TCR beta chains than in equally common others.

This TCR was sampled from a woman aged 45 to 65 in good health and CMV-seropositive. The source material was PBMCs. The chain links TRBV6-1 to TRBJ1-1; D perhaps matches TRBD1 (5 bases). The CDR3 loop is CASHPDISNTEAFF. DNA of the CDR3: TGTGCCTCACATCCGGACATTTCCAACACTGAAGCTTTCTTT.